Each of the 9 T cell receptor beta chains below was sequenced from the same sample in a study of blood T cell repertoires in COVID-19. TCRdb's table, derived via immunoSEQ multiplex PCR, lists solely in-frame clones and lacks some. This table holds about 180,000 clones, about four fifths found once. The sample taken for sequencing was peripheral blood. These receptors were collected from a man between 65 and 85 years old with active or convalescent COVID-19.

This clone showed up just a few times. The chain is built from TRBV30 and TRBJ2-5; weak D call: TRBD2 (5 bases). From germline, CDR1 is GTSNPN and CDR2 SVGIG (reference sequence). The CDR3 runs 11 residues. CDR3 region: CAKGEGETQYF. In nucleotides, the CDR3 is TGTGCTAAGGGCGAGGGCGAGACCCAGTACTTC.

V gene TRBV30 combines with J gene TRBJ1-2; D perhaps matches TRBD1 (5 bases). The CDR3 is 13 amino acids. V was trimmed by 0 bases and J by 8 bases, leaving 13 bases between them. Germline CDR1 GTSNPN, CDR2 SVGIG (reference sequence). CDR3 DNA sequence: TGTGCCTGGAGTGTTAAGGGGCTAGGCGGCTACACCTTC. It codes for CAWSVKGLGGYTF.

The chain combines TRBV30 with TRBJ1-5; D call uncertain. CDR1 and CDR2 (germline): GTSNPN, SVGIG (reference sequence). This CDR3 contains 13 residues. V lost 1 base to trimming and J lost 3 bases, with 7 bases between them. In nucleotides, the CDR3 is TGTGCCTGGAGTGCTCGGGACAATCAGCCCCAGCATTTT. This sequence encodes CAWSARDNQPQHF.

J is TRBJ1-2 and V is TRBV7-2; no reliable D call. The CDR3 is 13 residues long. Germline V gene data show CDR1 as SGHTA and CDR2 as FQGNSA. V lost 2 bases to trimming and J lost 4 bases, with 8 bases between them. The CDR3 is CASSLKSGYGYTF. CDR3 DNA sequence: TGTGCCAGCAGCTTAAAATCCGGCTATGGCTACACCTTC.

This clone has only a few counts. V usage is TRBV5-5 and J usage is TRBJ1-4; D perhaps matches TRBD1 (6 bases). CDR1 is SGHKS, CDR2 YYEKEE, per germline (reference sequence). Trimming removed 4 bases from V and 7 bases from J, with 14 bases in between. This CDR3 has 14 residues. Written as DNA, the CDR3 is TGTGCCAGCAGCCCGGGACAAATGGGTGAAAAACTGTTTTTT. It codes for CASSPGQMGEKLFF.

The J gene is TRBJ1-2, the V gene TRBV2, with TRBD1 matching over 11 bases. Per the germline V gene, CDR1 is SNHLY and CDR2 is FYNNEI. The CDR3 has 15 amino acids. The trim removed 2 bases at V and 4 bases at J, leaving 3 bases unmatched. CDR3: CASSELGQGGYGYTF. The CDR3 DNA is TGTGCCAGCAGTGAATTGGGACAGGGGGGCTATGGCTACACCTTC.

CDR3: CASKPADFSGNTIYF. In DNA, the CDR3 is TGCGCCAGCAAGCCTGCAGACTTCTCTGGAAACACCATATATTTT. The chain carries TRBV5-1 and TRBJ1-3, with unresolved D. CDR1 SGHRS and CDR2 YFSETQ come from the germline V gene. The CDR3 runs to 15 residues. Trimming took off 6 bases at V and 0 bases at J, with 13 bases between the two ends.

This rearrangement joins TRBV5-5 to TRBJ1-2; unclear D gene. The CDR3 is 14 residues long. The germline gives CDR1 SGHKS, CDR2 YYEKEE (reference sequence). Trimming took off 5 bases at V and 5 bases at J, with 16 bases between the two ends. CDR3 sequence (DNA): TGTGCCAGCAGTTCCCGTAGAGGAGAGTATGGCTACACCTTC. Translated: CASSSRRGEYGYTF.

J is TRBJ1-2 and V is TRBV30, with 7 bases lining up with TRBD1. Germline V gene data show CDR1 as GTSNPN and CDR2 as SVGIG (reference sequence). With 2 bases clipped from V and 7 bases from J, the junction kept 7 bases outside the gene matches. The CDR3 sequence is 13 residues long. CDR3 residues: CAWSNRGQGGYTF. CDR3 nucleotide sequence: TGTGCCTGGAGTAATAGGGGGCAGGGTGGCTACACCTTC.